This T cell receptor beta chain originates from a study of identical twins. Study-wide results and caveats: Analyses of zero insertions could, in part, be confounded by invariant MAIT and iNKT cells. The authors drew conclusions from cross-sectional statistical analysis rather than following the same donors.

The germline gives CDR1 DFQATT, CDR2 SNEGSKA (reference sequence). The CDR3 has 13 amino acids. The ends were cut back, 4 bases at V and 7 bases at J, with 13 bases in the middle. Carrying unique molecular identifiers, the cDNA also gained a universal primer site through template switching. One entry per CDR3 protein, called by TCRdb with MiXCR from the 5' RACE reads. This table holds about 890,000 distinct CDR3 sequences, 9% to 15% found once. Worth noting for this clonotype: Antigen specificity is unknown.

All donors were healthy Caucasians. The same sample was also studied in work on yellow fever vaccine responses in identical twins.

The TCR was taken from a young woman in good health. The sample was PBMCs. The V gene is TRBV20-1, the J gene TRBJ2-2; a possible D gene is TRBD1 (5 bases). The CDR3 DNA sequence: TGCAGTGCTATTGGCAGGGCGGACGGGGAGCTGTTTTTT. Translated, it gives CSAIGRADGELFF.